Detailed here is one TCR beta chain. What it recognizes is unknown. The record originates from a study of cytomegalovirus exposure and HLA in healthy donors. The wider study: The 95 to 150 validation repertoires and the roughly 700 first-cohort repertoires shared a platform, a later analysis reported. The study's findings and limits: In vitro work confirmed that a few CMV-associated chains recognize CMV antigens.

Donors were drawn from the approximately 120-subject validation cohort, separate from the approximately 670-subject first cohort. The V gene's germline CDR1 is SGDLS and CDR2 YYNGEE. Trimming pared 3 bases from V and 0 bases from J, leaving 7 bases between. The CDR3 contains 15 residues. Clones were read by immunoSEQ multiplex PCR, and TCRdb kept only the in-frame ones, dropping some. This sample carries around 190,000 clones, around 85% of them seen once, and the ten largest clones take about a sixth. V usage is TRBV9 and J usage is TRBJ2-6; no clear D. The TCR comes from a man younger than 35 in good health and CMV-seropositive. The specimen was PBMCs. The CDR3 bases are TGTGCCAGCAGCGGCGCAAGCTCTGGGGCCAACGTCCTGACTTTC. Its translation: CASSGASSGANVLTF.